The rows below give T cell receptor beta chains drawn from one sample of a study of blood T cells in healthy people across ages. TCRdb passed the 5' RACE reads through MiXCR, listing each CDR3 protein once. The repertoire has hundreds of thousands of distinct CDR3 sequences, under 30% of them found once; the top ten carry approximately 14%. Sequencing was performed on blood. These receptors came from a woman of 80 years or more in good health. CDR3s include the opening cysteine and the closing phenylalanine or tryptophan. Each record gives: clone size, V gene, D gene, J gene, CDR3 DNA, CDR3 protein. D genes are given only for firm matches. Size is omitted from some rows. Given values are once, few, many or a class for expanded clones.

clone_size: many; v_call: TRBV20-1; d_call: TRBD2; j_call: TRBJ2-7; cdr3_nt: TGCAGCGGGGGGCGGGGGGCCCCCTACGAGCAGTACTTC; cdr3_aa: CSGGRGAPYEQYF
clone_size: many; v_call: TRBV27; d_call: .; j_call: TRBJ2-7; cdr3_nt: TGTGCCAGCAGTTTATTGTCCGGGAATACGGACGAGCAGTACTTC; cdr3_aa: CASSLLSGNTDEQYF
clone_size: .; v_call: TRBV2; d_call: .; j_call: TRBJ2-5; cdr3_nt: TGTGCCAGCAGCGCAACGGCCCCAGGGGAGCAGTACTTC; cdr3_aa: CASSATAPGEQYF
clone_size: .; v_call: TRBV5-4; d_call: .; j_call: TRBJ1-4; cdr3_nt: TGTGCCAGCAGCTTGAAGGGGAAAAATGAAAAACTGTTTTTT; cdr3_aa: CASSLKGKNEKLFF
clone_size: .; v_call: TRBV30; d_call: .; j_call: TRBJ2-7; cdr3_nt: TGTGCCGGCACTACAGGGTACGAGCAGTACTTC; cdr3_aa: CAGTTGYEQYF
clone_size: many; v_call: TRBV10-3; d_call: .; j_call: TRBJ2-7; cdr3_nt: TGTGCCATCAGTTCAACAGGGTCCCCCTACGAGCAGTACTTC; cdr3_aa: CAISSTGSPYEQYF
clone_size: .; v_call: TRBV27; d_call: .; j_call: TRBJ2-4; cdr3_nt: TGTGCCAGCGTTTCAATGACGGCCTGGGGAGCCAAAAACATTCAGTACTTC; cdr3_aa: CASVSMTAWGAKNIQYF
clone_size: many; v_call: TRBV20-1; d_call: TRBD2; j_call: TRBJ2-5; cdr3_nt: TGCAGTGGGATTAGGGGGTTGACTAGCGAGGTGGGAGAGACCCAGTACTTC; cdr3_aa: CSGIRGLTSEVGETQYF
clone_size: .; v_call: TRBV20-1; d_call: .; j_call: TRBJ1-4; cdr3_nt: TGCGGCGGACTTGCAACTAATGAAAAACTGTTTTTT; cdr3_aa: CGGLATNEKLFF
clone_size: .; v_call: TRBV7-9; d_call: .; j_call: TRBJ2-5; cdr3_nt: TGTGCCAGCACCCGAAGGGGTCTCGGGACCCAGTACTTC; cdr3_aa: CASTRRGLGTQYF
clone_size: .; v_call: TRBV2; d_call: .; j_call: TRBJ1-5; cdr3_nt: TGTGCCAGCACCCGGGACTCTAGCGATCAGCCCCAGCATTTT; cdr3_aa: CASTRDSSDQPQHF
clone_size: .; v_call: TRBV20-1; d_call: TRBD2; j_call: TRBJ2-2; cdr3_nt: TGCAGTGTGAAGACCCGACTAGCCGGGGAGATGTTTTTT; cdr3_aa: CSVKTRLAGEMFF
clone_size: many; v_call: TRBV24-1; d_call: TRBD1; j_call: TRBJ2-3; cdr3_nt: TGTGCCACCAGTGTCAAACCGGGACAGGGTACCTTCACAGATACGCAGTATTTT; cdr3_aa: CATSVKPGQGTFTDTQYF
clone_size: .; v_call: TRBV20-1; d_call: TRBD2; j_call: TRBJ2-1; cdr3_nt: TGCAGTGCTAGAGATCGGACTAGCGGCTACAATGAGCAGTTCTTC; cdr3_aa: CSARDRTSGYNEQFF
clone_size: .; v_call: TRBV30; d_call: TRBD2; j_call: TRBJ2-2; cdr3_nt: TGTGCCTGGAGTGCGGGACTAGTGGCCGGGGAGCTGTTTTTT; cdr3_aa: CAWSAGLVAGELFF
clone_size: few; v_call: TRBV7-3; d_call: .; j_call: TRBJ2-1; cdr3_nt: TGTGCCAGCAGCTTACGGACTCCTAAGGATGAGCAGTTCTTC; cdr3_aa: CASSLRTPKDEQFF
clone_size: many; v_call: TRBV20-1; d_call: .; j_call: TRBJ2-3; cdr3_nt: TGCAGTGCTAGCCCCCTTGGTGGTGGGGGGACGCAGTATTTT; cdr3_aa: CSASPLGGGGTQYF
clone_size: .; v_call: TRBV5-1; d_call: TRBD1; j_call: TRBJ2-7; cdr3_nt: TGCGCCAGCAGCTTACATTCAGACAGGGGAGTCTGCGAGCAGTACTTC; cdr3_aa: CASSLHSDRGVCEQYF
clone_size: many; v_call: TRBV15; d_call: TRBD2; j_call: TRBJ2-1; cdr3_nt: TGTGCCACCAGCAGAGAGACCCCCCAGCGGGGGGCAAATGAGCAGTTCTTC; cdr3_aa: CATSRETPQRGANEQFF
clone_size: many; v_call: TRBV7-9; d_call: TRBD1; j_call: TRBJ2-7; cdr3_nt: TGTGCCAGCAGCTTAGACAGGGGGTTCGACGAGCAGTACTTC; cdr3_aa: CASSLDRGFDEQYF
clone_size: .; v_call: TRBV6-1; d_call: .; j_call: TRBJ2-7; cdr3_nt: TGTGCCAGCAGTGAATCGGTTCGGAACGAGCAGTACTTC; cdr3_aa: CASSESVRNEQYF
clone_size: many; v_call: TRBV5-5; d_call: .; j_call: TRBJ1-6; cdr3_nt: TGTGCCAGCAGCGGTCCGGGGGCCGGTAATTCACCCCTCCACTTT; cdr3_aa: CASSGPGAGNSPLHF
clone_size: few; v_call: TRBV5-1; d_call: .; j_call: TRBJ1-1; cdr3_nt: TGCGCCAGCAGCTTTATGGTGAACACTGAAGCTTTCTTT; cdr3_aa: CASSFMVNTEAFF
clone_size: few; v_call: TRBV29-1; d_call: .; j_call: TRBJ2-2; cdr3_nt: TGCAGCGTTGAATACGGGGCCAGCGGGGAGCTGTTTTTT; cdr3_aa: CSVEYGASGELFF
clone_size: .; v_call: TRBV5-1; d_call: TRBD1; j_call: TRBJ2-3; cdr3_nt: TGCGCCAGCAGCTTAACCGGGACAGGGAGCACAGATACGCAGTATTTT; cdr3_aa: CASSLTGTGSTDTQYF
clone_size: many; v_call: TRBV3-1; d_call: .; j_call: TRBJ2-5; cdr3_nt: TGTGCCAGCAGTCAGACTTATACGGAGACCCAGTACTTC; cdr3_aa: CASSQTYTETQYF